The rows below give T cell receptor beta chains drawn from one sample of a study of T cells in Graves' hyperthyroidism and ophthalmopathy. TCRdb analysed the multiplex PCR reads with MiXCR anew, one entry per CDR3 protein. The sample contains more than 550,000 distinct CDR3 sequences, just under 45% of which appear only once. The sequenced sample consisted of peripheral blood or thyroid tissue (not recorded which). All receptors derive from an adult man with Graves' disease, either hyperthyroidism or ophthalmopathy (not recorded which). Both conserved end residues are part of each CDR3. D genes are given only for firm matches. Only some rows state a clone size, as once, few, many or a class for expanded clones.

TRBV20-1	TRBD1	TRBJ2-7	few	TGCAGTGCTAGAGACCCCTCGGGACAGGGGGCCTACGAGCAGTACTTC	CSARDPSGQGAYEQYF
TRBV29-1	TRBD1	TRBJ1-6	.	TGCAGCCGGGGACAGGTTGTCCATAATTCACCCCTCCACTTT	CSRGQVVHNSPLHF
TRBV6-5	.	TRBJ1-2	many	TGTGCCAGCAGTCCCAGACCAGACTATGGCTACACCTTC	CASSPRPDYGYTF
TRBV29-1	.	TRBJ1-2	.	TGCAGCGTGGGGGACACTAACTATGGCTACACCTTC	CSVGDTNYGYTF
TRBV19	.	TRBJ1-4	.	TGTGCCAGTAGCCCCCTTGGTGGCTTGGGGGCAACTAATGAAAAACTGTTTTTT	CASSPLGGLGATNEKLFF
TRBV7-2	.	TRBJ1-1	few	TGTGCCAGCAGCTTAAAGGCAGGGTCGAACCTTGAAGCTTTCTTT	CASSLKAGSNLEAFF
TRBV29-1	TRBD1	TRBJ2-5	.	TGCAGCGTTGGGAGACAGGGGATGAAGACCCAGTACTTC	CSVGRQGMKTQYF
TRBV6-6	.	TRBJ2-7	few	TGTGCCAGCAGTTCTTGGGACTACGAGCAGTACTTC	CASSSWDYEQYF
TRBV19	.	TRBJ1-4	.	TGTGCCACCCGAAGGGGGTCTAATGAAAAACTGTTTTTT	CATRRGSNEKLFF
TRBV7-8	TRBD1	TRBJ1-6	.	TGTGCCAGCAGCATGGACAGGGAATCACCCCTCCACTTT	CASSMDRESPLHF
TRBV7-6	.	TRBJ1-5	many	TGTGCCAGCAGTAAGGGAGAACATCAGCCCCAGCATTTT	CASSKGEHQPQHF
TRBV2	.	TRBJ1-6	.	TGTGCCAGCAGTGGGGCACTAGCGGGCAGGGACGATTCACCCCTCCACTTT	CASSGALAGRDDSPLHF
TRBV20-1	.	TRBJ1-5	.	TGCAGTGCTAGATATCAGCCCCAGCATTTT	CSARYQPQHF
TRBV25-1	TRBD1	TRBJ1-3	.	TGTGCCAGCAGTGAAATAGCCCCGGGACAGTCGTCAAACACTATATATTTT	CASSEIAPGQSSNTIYF
TRBV7-8	TRBD2	TRBJ2-5	.	TGTGCCAGCAGCTTACGGCGGGGGGGGCGGGAGACCCAGTACTTC	CASSLRRGGRETQYF
TRBV15	.	TRBJ1-4	.	TGTGCCACCAGCCAAGACGGTAGTAATGAAAAACTGTTTTTT	CATSQDGSNEKLFF
TRBV7-9	.	TRBJ2-7	.	TGTGCCAGCAGCCACCGCGGAGGGTACGAGCAGTACTTC	CASSHRGGYEQYF
TRBV24-1	.	TRBJ2-2	.	TGTGCCACCAGTGATTACGCCCGGCCCCGAGGCGCCGGGGAGCTGTTTTTT	CATSDYARPRGAGELFF
TRBV11-2	.	TRBJ2-7	many	TGTGCCAGCAGCTCGACGGGGGAGCAGTACTTC	CASSSTGEQYF
TRBV6-5	TRBD2	TRBJ2-7	.	TGTGCCAGCAGTTACTCGATCGCTTGGCGGGAGACCCACGAGCAGTACTTC	CASSYSIAWRETHEQYF
TRBV15	.	TRBJ1-1	.	TGTGCCACCAGCAGAGATAACAGGGAAGGTGAAGCTTTCTTT	CATSRDNREGEAFF
TRBV20-1	.	TRBJ1-1	many	TGCAGTGCTTCGGCGGGGGCTGCTATCACTGAAGCTTTCTTT	CSASAGAAITEAFF
TRBV10-3	.	TRBJ2-7	once	TGTGCCATCAGTGTTGGGAACACACCCTACGAGCAGTACTTC	CAISVGNTPYEQYF
TRBV7-9	.	TRBJ1-4	many	TGTGCCAGCAGCTTATGGGGTGATAATGAAAAACTGTTTTTT	CASSLWGDNEKLFF
TRBV7-9	.	TRBJ1-1	.	TGTGCCAGCAGCTTAGAAGGGACACTCAACACTGAAGCTTTCTTT	CASSLEGTLNTEAFF
TRBV25-1	.	TRBJ1-6	.	TGTGCCTGGAGTAATGGGTACGGGGATTCACCCCTCCACTTT	CAWSNGYGDSPLHF
TRBV2	.	TRBJ2-5	.	TGTGCCAGCAGTGAAGCAAGGGAGGGGGGCGACCTCTTC	CASSEAREGGDLF
TRBV10-3	TRBD2	TRBJ2-2	.	TGTGCCCGGCTTAGATGGGGGGGCACCGGGGAGCTGTTTTTT	CARLRWGGTGELFF
TRBV6-5	.	TRBJ1-6	few	TGTGCCAGCGGCAGGGATAATTCACCCCTCCACTTT	CASGRDNSPLHF
TRBV9	.	TRBJ1-2	.	TGTGCCAGCAGCCAATACCAGGGGTGGGGGTATGGCTACACCTTC	CASSQYQGWGYGYTF
TRBV7-8	TRBD1	TRBJ1-3	many	TGTGCCAGCAGCCCAGACAGGGCGAGAAACACCATATATTTT	CASSPDRARNTIYF
TRBV16	.	TRBJ1-5	.	TGTGCCAGCAGCCAATCGGTTAATAGCAATCAGCCCCAGCATTTT	CASSQSVNSNQPQHF
TRBV10-3	TRBD1	TRBJ1-6	few	TGTGCCAGCAGTGAGACAGGGATTTCACCCCTCCACTTT	CASSETGISPLHF
TRBV15	.	TRBJ1-2	.	TGTGCCACCATGGACAGCGGTGGGGGCTACACCTTC	CATMDSGGGYTF
TRBV25-1	.	TRBJ2-6	.	TGTGCCAGCGTTAGGGTGTCTGGGGCCAACGTCCTGACTTTC	CASVRVSGANVLTF
TRBV7-8	.	TRBJ1-1	many	TGCGCCAGCAGCTTGGGGGGAACGAACACTGAAGCTTTCTTT	CASSLGGTNTEAFF
TRBV20-1	.	TRBJ1-2	.	TGCAGTGCTGGGGCGGGAGGGGCCCGTGGCTACACCTTC	CSAGAGGARGYTF